The 11 T cell receptor beta chains below all came from one sample that was sequenced in a study of cytomegalovirus exposure and HLA in healthy donors (dated by TCRdb to between 2016 and 2019). Preparation of the library involved the immunoSEQ multiplex PCR assay. TCRdb holds this immuneACCESS table with in-frame rearrangements only. Some clones are missing; in checked studies, unresolved V genes explain under half, and the rest has no known cause. For this sample the table gives about 120,000 clones, of which about nine tenths were detected only once. The ten largest clones add up to 4.4% of the sample. The sequencing input was PBMCs. The receptors derive from a young man in good health and CMV-seropositive.

The chain couples TRBV6-4 to TRBJ2-3; 8 bases agree with TRBD1. Losses at the gene ends were 2 bases for V and 1 base for J; bases not matched to a gene: 5. This CDR3 is 16 amino acids long. CDR1 and CDR2 from the germline V gene are MRHNA and SNTAGT. CDR3 residues: CASSDDSDRGTDTQYF. DNA for the CDR3: TGTGCCAGCAGTGACGATTCGGACAGGGGCACAGATACGCAGTATTTT.

The chain is built from TRBV10-3 and TRBJ1-4; unclear D gene. The CDR3 extends over 13 amino acids. Germline lookup yields CDR1 ENHRY and CDR2 SYGVKD. Trimming pared 3 bases from V and 6 bases from J, leaving 8 bases between. Here the CDR3 DNA reads TGTGCCATCAGTGAATCCCGGGATGAAAAACTGTTTTTT. Encoded protein: CAISESRDEKLFF.

V usage is TRBV18 and J usage is TRBJ2-7; 7 nucleotides line up with TRBD1. The CDR3 contains 16 residues. The V and J ends lost 0 bases and 0 bases, in that order; junction bases with no gene match: 5. Germline loops: CDR1 KGHSH, CDR2 LQKENI. CDR3 in DNA: TGTGCCAGCTCACCACCAGACAGGGTCCACTCCTACGAGCAGTACTTC. Translation gives CASSPPDRVHSYEQYF.

This chain joins TRBV15 and TRBJ1-2; 8 bases align to TRBD1. The V segment lost 5 bases and the J segment 5 bases; nucleotides outside the gene matches: 16. The CDR3 runs 17 residues. The V gene's germline CDR1 is LNHNV and CDR2 YYDKDF (reference sequence). The CDR3 here is CATSRGAGGSSSYGYTF. In DNA, the CDR3 is TGTGCCACCAGCCGAGGGGCAGGGGGCAGTTCCTCTTATGGCTACACCTTC.

J is TRBJ2-2 and V is TRBV11-2; weak D call: TRBD1 (6 bases). The CDR3 loop spans 13 amino acids. The ends were cut back, 4 bases at V and 6 bases at J, with 9 bases in the middle. Looked up from germline, CDR1 is SGHAT and CDR2 is FQNNGV. This CDR3 reads CASSSTGPGELFF. DNA of the CDR3: TGTGCCAGCAGCTCGACAGGCCCCGGGGAGCTGTTTTTT.

The chain joins TRBV6-5 to TRBJ1-1; maybe TRBD1 (6 bases). Germline V gives CDR1 MNHEY, CDR2 SVGAGI. Trimming stripped 6 bases from V and 6 bases from J, with 8 bases between. This CDR3 contains 11 residues. The CDR3 reads CASRTGPEAFF. In nucleotides, the CDR3 is TGTGCCAGCAGAACAGGGCCTGAAGCTTTCTTT.

The chain links TRBV18 to TRBJ2-7, with 7 bases that match TRBD1. Trimming removed 4 bases from V and 5 bases from J; junction bases left unmatched: 17. The CDR3 contains 17 residues. Germline loops: CDR1 KGHSH, CDR2 LQKENI. As DNA, the CDR3 is TGTGCCAGCTCACGAACAGGGGAACGTCCCTACTGCCACGAGCAGTACTTC. Protein sequence: CASSRTGERPYCHEQYF.

The chain carries TRBV4-1 and TRBJ2-4; TRBD2 aligns across 9 bases. CDR3 length: 20 amino acids. Germline-derived CDR1 and CDR2 are MGHRA and YSYEKL. V dropped 3 bases and J dropped 2; count of bases not matched to a gene: 17. The CDR3 protein is CASSHPQRGADDESKNIQYF. CDR3 sequence (DNA): TGCGCCAGCAGCCATCCCCAGCGGGGGGCCGATGACGAGTCCAAAAACATTCAGTACTTC.

V gene TRBV5-1 combines with J gene TRBJ2-3; 10 bases align to TRBD1. Germline V gives CDR1 SGHRS, CDR2 YFSETQ. The CDR3 is 15 residues long. V was pared by 6 bases and J by 4 bases, with 8 bases of the junction left unmatched. The CDR3 bases are TGCGCCAGCACCCAGGACAGGGGGGGCCCAGATACGCAGTATTTT. Translated: CASTQDRGGPDTQYF. The whole variable domain, filled in from reference TRBV5-1 and TRBJ2-3, reads KAGVTQTPRYLIKTRGQQVTLSCSPISGHRSVSWYQQTPGQGLQFLFEYFSETQRNKGNFPGRFSGRQFSNSRSEMNVSTLELGDSALYLCASTQDRGGPDTQYFGPGTRLTVL.

The chain joins TRBV2 to TRBJ2-3; 10 bases are a match to TRBD2. Per the germline V gene, CDR1 is SNHLY and CDR2 is FYNNEI. This CDR3 is built from 15 residues. V was clipped by 5 bases and J by 0 bases; unmatched bases: 2. The CDR3 here is CASSFSGGSTDTQYF. The CDR3 DNA sequence: TGTGCCAGCAGTTTTAGCGGGGGGAGCACAGATACGCAGTATTTT.

The chain is built from TRBV19 and TRBJ2-1, with TRBD1 as a possible D gene (5 bases). Germline loops: CDR1 LNHDA, CDR2 SQIVND (reference sequence). The CDR3 covers 15 residues. V lost 3 bases, J lost 4 bases, and 13 bases lay in between. CDR3: CASSIHRQQYNEQFF. In DNA, the CDR3 is TGTGCCAGTAGTATCCACCGACAGCAATACAATGAGCAGTTCTTC. The full variable domain, in which reference TRBV19 and TRBJ2-1 provide the parts outside the CDR3, is DGGITQSPKYLFRKEGQNVTLSCEQNLNHDAMYWYRQDPGQGLRLIYYSQIVNDFQKGDIAEGYSVSREKKESFPLTVTSAQKNPTAFYLCASSIHRQQYNEQFFGPGTRLTVL.